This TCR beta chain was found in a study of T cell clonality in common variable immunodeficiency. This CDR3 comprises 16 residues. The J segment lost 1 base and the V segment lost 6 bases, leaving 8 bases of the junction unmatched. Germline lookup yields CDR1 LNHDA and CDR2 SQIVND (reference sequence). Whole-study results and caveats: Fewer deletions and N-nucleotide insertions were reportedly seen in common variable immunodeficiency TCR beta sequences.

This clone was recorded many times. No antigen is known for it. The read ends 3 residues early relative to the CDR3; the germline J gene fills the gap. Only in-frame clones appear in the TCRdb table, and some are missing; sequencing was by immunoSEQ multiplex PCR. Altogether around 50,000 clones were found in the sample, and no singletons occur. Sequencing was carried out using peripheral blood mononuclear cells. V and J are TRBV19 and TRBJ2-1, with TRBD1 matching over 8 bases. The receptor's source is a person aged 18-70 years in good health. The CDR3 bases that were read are TGTGCCAGTAGACCGACAGGGGCACAGTCCTACAATGAG. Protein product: CASRPTGAQSYNE. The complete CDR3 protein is CASRPTGAQSYNEQFF.